Below, 30 T cell receptor beta chains from the same sample are listed, as sequenced in a study of T cell changes during pregnancy in multiple sclerosis. The method was immunoSEQ multiplex PCR; TCRdb's version includes in-frame clones alone and lacks a portion of them. Found here are some 40,000 clones, approximately 90% of them singletons; the top ten hold about 4%. The material sequenced was CD8+ T cells from peripheral blood mononuclear cells, taken in the first trimester of pregnancy. These receptors were collected from a female donor with multiple sclerosis, enrolled in a pregnancy study.

The chain couples TRBV9 to TRBJ2-7; tentatively, D is TRBD2 (6 bases). Germline lookup yields CDR1 SGDLS and CDR2 YYNGEE. The V and J ends lost 4 bases and 0 bases respectively, with 11 bases between them. The CDR3 spans 14 residues. CDR3 DNA sequence: TGTGCCAGCAGCCCGGAGGGGACCTCCTACGAGCAGTACTTC. It is translated as CASSPEGTSYEQYF.

V is TRBV4-3 and J is TRBJ2-5; TRBD1 is a possible D gene (6 bases). Germline CDR1 LGHNA, CDR2 YSLEER. CDR3 size: 16 residues. V gave up 4 bases and J gave up 1 base, with 16 bases separating them. The CDR3 here is CASSRYRDNRQETQYF. CDR3 DNA sequence: TGCGCCAGCAGCCGATACCGGGACAACCGCCAAGAGACCCAGTACTTC.

V gene TRBV6-1 combines with J gene TRBJ1-2; 9 positions match TRBD1. Trimming at V came to 3 bases and at J to 4 bases, leaving 3 bases not matched to a gene. Germline-derived CDR1 and CDR2 are MNHNS and SASEGT. The CDR3 has 14 residues. CDR3 coding DNA: TGTGCCAGCAGTGACTGGGACAGGGCCTATGGCTACACCTTC. Its translation: CASSDWDRAYGYTF.

This chain connects TRBV4-3 to TRBJ1-2; 10 positions agree with TRBD1. With 3 bases clipped from V and 8 bases from J, the junction kept 9 bases outside the gene matches. From germline, CDR1 is LGHNA and CDR2 YSLEER. This CDR3 spans 15 amino acids. CDR3 amino acids: CASSHTGQGIQGYTF. The CDR3, as DNA: TGCGCCAGCAGCCACACGGGACAGGGGATACAAGGCTACACCTTC.

V and J are TRBV4-1 and TRBJ1-2, with 7 bases lining up with TRBD1. The CDR3 has 15 residues. The germline CDR1 and CDR2 sequences are MGHRA and YSYEKL. After removal of 0 bases from V and 3 bases from J, the junction contained 4 bases not matched to a gene. CDR3 residues: CASSQEDRNHYGYTF. CDR3 DNA: TGCGCCAGCAGCCAAGAGGACAGGAACCACTATGGCTACACCTTC.

The genes are TRBV7-8 and TRBJ2-5; D is perhaps TRBD1 (6 bases). The V gene's germline CDR1 is SGHVS and CDR2 FQNEAQ. The V gene lost 5 bases and the J gene lost 5 bases, with 18 bases spanning the gap. This CDR3 region has 15 residues. The CDR3: CASSPGVGAWETQYF. CDR3 nucleotide sequence: TGTGCCAGCAGCCCAGGGGTTGGGGCTTGGGAGACCCAGTACTTC.

This clone appeared a few times. The chain couples TRBV25-1 to TRBJ2-2; 10 bases match TRBD1. Looked up from germline, CDR1 is MGHDK and CDR2 is SYGVNS. The CDR3 covers 13 residues. Trimming took 8 bases from V and 3 from J; bases not matched to a gene: 0. In DNA, the CDR3 is TGTGCCAGCGGGACAGGGGACACCGGGGAGCTGTTTTTT. Its protein is CASGTGDTGELFF.

The chain combines TRBV7-2 with TRBJ1-1; no reliable D call. The germline CDR1 and CDR2 sequences are SGHTA and FQGNSA. This CDR3 is 11 amino acids long. Between the trimmed V and J ends, which lost 3 bases and 8 bases, there was a span of 7 bases. CDR3 protein: CASSFTEEAFF. The CDR3 DNA sequence: TGTGCCAGCAGCTTTACAGAGGAAGCTTTCTTT. Full variable domain (missing parts from reference TRBV7-2 and TRBJ1-1): GAGVSQSPSNKVTEKGKDVELRCDPISGHTALYWYRQSLGQGLEFLIYFQGNSAPDKSGLPSDRFSAERTGGSVSTLTIQRTQQEDSAVYLCASSFTEEAFFGQGTRLTVV.

V usage is TRBV6-1 and J usage is TRBJ2-3; D is undetermined. This CDR3 is built from 14 residues. Trimming pared 0 bases from V and 7 bases from J, leaving 11 bases between. Looked up from germline, CDR1 is MNHNS and CDR2 is SASEGT. In nucleotides, the CDR3 is TGTGCCAGCAGTGAAGCGCTCGAATGGCATACGCAGTATTTT. This codes for CASSEALEWHTQYF.

The chain couples TRBV7-9 to TRBJ2-7; weak D call: TRBD1 (5 bases). The V end was cut by 0 bases, the J end by 6 bases, with 6 bases between. Per the germline V gene, CDR1 is SEHNR and CDR2 is FQNEAQ (reference sequence). The CDR3 covers 12 residues. CDR3 in amino acids: CASSLAGVEQYF. The CDR3 DNA is TGTGCCAGCAGCTTAGCAGGGGTCGAGCAGTACTTC.

The chain combines TRBV7-3 with TRBJ2-7; D perhaps matches TRBD2 (5 bases). Trimming stripped 0 bases from V and 3 bases from J, with 9 bases between. The V gene's germline CDR1 is SGHTA and CDR2 FQGTGA. The CDR3 contains 14 residues. CDR3 loop: CASSLTAGLYEQYF. CDR3 sequence (DNA): TGTGCCAGCAGCTTAACGGCGGGCCTCTACGAGCAGTACTTC.

V gene TRBV4-3 combines with J gene TRBJ1-4; D unresolved. Trimming pared 0 bases from V and 4 bases from J, leaving 12 bases between. The CDR3 contains 16 residues. Germline CDR1 reads LGHNA; CDR2 reads YSLEER. The CDR3 is CASSQDRSGGNEKLFF. The CDR3, as DNA: TGCGCCAGCAGCCAAGATCGCTCGGGTGGTAATGAAAAACTGTTTTTT.

The J gene is TRBJ2-1, the V gene TRBV6-1, with D perhaps matching TRBD2 (6 bases). Germline V gene sequence: CDR1 MNHNS, CDR2 SASEGT. CDR3 length equals 13 residues. V shed 7 bases and J shed 6 bases, with 13 bases lying between them. CDR3 sequence (DNA): TGTGCCAGCACTGAGTGGAGGGGCAATGAGCAGTTCTTC. Amino acids: CASTEWRGNEQFF.

The chain joins TRBV4-1 to TRBJ2-2, with D tentatively TRBD1 (6 bases). The CDR3 has 15 residues. CDR1 is MGHRA, CDR2 YSYEKL, per germline. Trimming shortened V by 2 bases and J by 7 bases, and 14 bases separated the two germline ends. The CDR3 is CASSQQEGVGGELFF. The DNA of the CDR3 is TGCGCCAGCAGCCAACAAGAGGGGGTTGGCGGGGAGCTGTTTTTT.

The chain links TRBV13 to TRBJ2-6; D is possibly TRBD1 (5 bases). CDR1 and CDR2 (germline): PRHDT, FYEKMQ (reference sequence). Trimming took 0 bases from V and 1 from J, leaving 7 bases between them. The CDR3 loop spans 16 amino acids. This CDR3 is CASSLGRQSGANVLTF. The CDR3 bases are TGTGCCAGCAGCTTAGGGAGACAGTCTGGGGCCAACGTCCTGACTTTC.

This clone came up once. The rearrangement joins TRBV5-5 to TRBJ1-1; no firm D call. V dropped 0 bases and J dropped 2 bases, with 11 bases sitting between them. Germline CDR1 SGHKS, CDR2 YYEKEE (reference sequence). CDR3 length equals 15 residues. The CDR3 is CASSLERQYNTEAFF. The CDR3 bases are TGTGCCAGCAGCTTGGAGCGGCAGTATAACACTGAAGCTTTCTTT.

This chain connects TRBV2 to TRBJ2-5; 14 bases align to TRBD2. Germline loops: CDR1 SNHLY, CDR2 FYNNEI. CDR3 size: 18 residues. The V gene end was trimmed by 8 bases and the J gene end by 5 bases; junction bases not matched to a gene: 16. Here the CDR3 DNA reads TGTGCCAGCCGCGGTCACGGACTAGCGGGGGGCGGGCCGGAGACCCAGTACTTC. It codes for CASRGHGLAGGGPETQYF.

The chain recombines TRBV27 with TRBJ1-2; D gene unclear. This CDR3 region has 15 residues. Per germline, CDR1 MNHEY and CDR2 SMNVEV (reference sequence). The ends were cut back, 4 bases at V and 0 bases at J, with 12 bases in the middle. The CDR3 DNA reads TGTGCCAGCAGTTGGTCACGTAGTACTAACTATGGCTACACCTTC. Protein sequence: CASSWSRSTNYGYTF.

The chain has TRBV27 and TRBJ1-5; maybe TRBD1 (5 bases). Trimming stripped 4 bases from V and 6 bases from J, with 10 bases between. This CDR3 has 13 residues. Germline V gene sequence: CDR1 MNHEY, CDR2 SMNVEV (reference sequence). CDR3 sequence: CASSSQGGQPQHF. In DNA, the CDR3 is TGTGCCAGCAGTTCCCAGGGAGGTCAGCCCCAGCATTTT.

The count of this clone is one. The gene calls are TRBV25-1 and TRBJ2-1; D may be TRBD1 (5 bases). V lost 7 bases, J lost 8 bases, and 15 bases lay in between. The CDR3 is 13 amino acids. Looked up from germline, CDR1 is MGHDK and CDR2 is SYGVNS. The CDR3 bases are TGTGCCAGCACCCTGTATGGGGCCGATGAGCAGTTCTTC. Translated: CASTLYGADEQFF.

V gene TRBV28 combines with J gene TRBJ2-7; tentatively, D is TRBD1 (6 bases). Germline CDR1 MDHEN, CDR2 SYDVKM. Trimming removed 6 bases at V and 3 bases at J, with 15 bases between. The length of the CDR3 is 14 residues. The CDR3 loop is CASSDTGILYEQYF. DNA for the CDR3: TGTGCCAGCAGCGATACAGGGATCCTCTACGAGCAGTACTTC.

This chain connects TRBV19 to TRBJ1-5; possibly TRBD1 for D (6 bases). V was clipped by 4 bases and J by 4 bases, with 17 bases between them. There are 16 residues in the CDR3. Germline V gene data show CDR1 as LNHDA and CDR2 as SQIVND (reference sequence). The CDR3 sequence: CASSTPPGHPNQPQHF. The CDR3 region has the DNA TGTGCCAGTAGTACGCCCCCGGGACACCCTAATCAGCCCCAGCATTTT.

The rearrangement uses TRBV30 and TRBJ1-6, with D possibly matching TRBD1 (5 bases). This CDR3 spans 14 amino acids. CDR1 and CDR2 from the germline V gene are GTSNPN and SVGIG (reference sequence). Trimming pared 1 base from V and 8 bases from J, leaving 12 bases between. CDR3 residues: CAWSADTEHSPLHF. DNA for the CDR3: TGTGCCTGGAGTGCGGACACGGAACATTCACCCCTCCACTTT.

The chain employs TRBV7-8 and TRBJ2-1; 12 positions agree with TRBD2. Germline V gene sequence: CDR1 SGHVS, CDR2 FQNEAQ. CDR3 length equals 20 residues. V shed 3 bases and J 8 bases; nucleotides not matched to a gene: 20. CDR3 in amino acids: CASSFRGLAGWMSGGDEQFF. The CDR3 DNA follows: TGTGCCAGCAGCTTCCGTGGACTAGCGGGGTGGATGAGCGGCGGAGATGAGCAGTTCTTC.

The chain joins TRBV28 to TRBJ2-1, with 11 bases matching TRBD2. Trimming at V came to 5 bases and at J to 13 bases, leaving 4 bases not matched to a gene. This CDR3 region has 12 residues. Looked up from germline, CDR1 is MDHEN and CDR2 is SYDVKM. In DNA form, the CDR3 reads TGTGCCAGCAGTCTCCTAGCGGGGGGCCAGTTCTTC. Its translation: CASSLLAGGQFF.

The gene calls are TRBV7-6 and TRBJ1-2; 12 positions match TRBD1. Losses at the gene ends were 0 bases for V and 8 bases for J; bases not matched to a gene: 7. Germline V CDR1 and CDR2: SGHVS, FNYEAQ. The CDR3 spans 16 residues. In DNA, the CDR3 is TGTGCCAGCAGCTTAGCCCCGGGACAGGGGGCGAAGGGCTACACCTTC. Translating it yields CASSLAPGQGAKGYTF.

This rearrangement joins TRBV6-4 to TRBJ2-3, with D tentatively TRBD2 (5 bases). Trimming shortened V by 5 bases and J by 5 bases, and 20 bases separated the two germline ends. The CDR3 consists of 16 residues. Germline lookup yields CDR1 MRHNA and CDR2 SNTAGT. The CDR3 DNA reads as TGTGCCAGCAGTCCTCGGGGATTCAGCCAAGGAGATACGCAGTATTTT. The encoded protein is CASSPRGFSQGDTQYF.

The chain combines TRBV6-1 with TRBJ1-1, with unresolved D. The CDR3 totals 12 residues. From germline, CDR1 is MNHNS and CDR2 SASEGT. V lost 2 bases, J lost 8 bases, and 9 bases lay in between. CDR3 protein: CASSELNSEAFF. The CDR3 DNA reads TGTGCCAGCAGTGAATTGAACAGCGAAGCTTTCTTT.

The CDR3 nucleotides are TGTGCCAGCACCCCCCCCCGGGATCTGGATGGCTACACCTTC. Translating gives CASTPPRDLDGYTF. The chain combines TRBV6-1 with TRBJ1-2; D not resolved. This CDR3 has 14 amino acids. CDR1 and CDR2 (germline): MNHNS, SASEGT. Between the trimmed V and J ends, which lost 7 bases and 6 bases, there was a span of 18 bases.

The chain couples TRBV19 to TRBJ1-5; the D gene is possibly TRBD1 (6 bases). Germline V gene sequence: CDR1 LNHDA, CDR2 SQIVND (reference sequence). This CDR3 is 17 amino acids long. V was shortened by 3 bases and J by 6 bases, with 21 bases between the two germline ends. The CDR3 bases are TGTGCCAGTAGTATCCAGGTTCTTGCGGGAGGGGGTCAGCCCCAGCATTTT. Translating it yields CASSIQVLAGGGQPQHF. Full variable domain (rest looked up from reference TRBV19 and TRBJ1-5): DGGITQSPKYLFRKEGQNVTLSCEQNLNHDAMYWYRQDPGQGLRLIYYSQIVNDFQKGDIAEGYSVSREKKESFPLTVTSAQKNPTAFYLCASSIQVLAGGGQPQHFGDGTRLSIL.